This TCR beta chain stems from a study of cytomegalovirus exposure and HLA in healthy donors. As for this clone: The antigen is undetermined.

Study conclusions and caveats: Presence/absence analyses treated sequencing depth as roughly uniform across donors. Researchers reported in a later analysis that a missense DCLRE1C variant was tied to TCR beta V- and J-gene trimming.

The PCR had 60 Vbeta and 13 Jbeta primers. TCRdb's table, derived via immunoSEQ multiplex PCR, lists solely in-frame clones and lacks some. The table lists 95,000 to 150,000 clones, 83% of them singletons. Per germline, CDR1 SGDLS and CDR2 YYNGEE. This CDR3 comprises 13 residues. Trimming took off 0 bases at V and 8 bases at J, with 8 bases between the two ends. The specimen was PBMCs. The sequence was collected from a woman in her forties in good health and CMV-seropositive. J is TRBJ2-2 and V is TRBV9; D is unclear. CDR3 loop: CASSVAKRGELFF. Here the CDR3 DNA reads TGTGCCAGCAGCGTAGCTAAGCGAGGGGAGCTGTTTTTT.